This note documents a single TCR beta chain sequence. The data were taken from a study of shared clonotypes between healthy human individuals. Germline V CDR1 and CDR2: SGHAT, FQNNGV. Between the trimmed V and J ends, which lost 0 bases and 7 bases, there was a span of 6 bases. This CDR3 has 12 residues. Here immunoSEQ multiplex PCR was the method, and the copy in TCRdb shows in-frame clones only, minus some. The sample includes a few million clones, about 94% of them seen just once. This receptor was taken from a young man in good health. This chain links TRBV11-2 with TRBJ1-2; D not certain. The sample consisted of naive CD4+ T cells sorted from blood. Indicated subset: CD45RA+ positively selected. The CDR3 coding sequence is TGTGCCAGCAGCTTAGATCGAAGTGGCTACACCTTC. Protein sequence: CASSLDRSGYTF.